Listed below are T cell receptor beta chains from one sample, sequenced in a study of response to subunit inactivated influenza vaccine. Via MiXCR, TCRdb re-called the RT-PCR reads, giving one row per CDR3 protein. Of about 650,000 distinct CDR3 sequences listed, 15% to 19% are singletons. This material consisted of PBMCs from blood, taken about 13 days after vaccination. The receptors were gathered from a man over 45 who received an inactivated influenza vaccine. Each CDR3 is given with its conserved first and last residue. The D gene is left open where the match is weak. Expanded clones are given a class, and other clones once, few, many or no size at all.

abundance	v_gene	j_gene	d_gene	len	CDR3aa	CDR3nt
few	TRBV12-3/TRBV12-4	TRBJ2-3	TRBD2	20	CASRPIPPSGKDSSTDTQYF	TGTGCCAGCAGACCCATCCCCCCTAGCGGAAAAGACTCAAGCACAGATACGCAGTATTTT
-	TRBV2	TRBJ2-7	TRBD2	15	CASSDTSGTSHGQYF	TGTGCCAGCAGTGACACTAGCGGGACCTCTCATGGGCAGTACTTC
few	TRBV29-1	TRBJ2-3	-	14	CSVEDHGTGDTQYF	TGCAGCGTTGAAGATCACGGGACGGGAGATACGCAGTATTTT
few	TRBV7-9	TRBJ2-5	TRBD2	17	CASRPLRSQGGQETQYF	TGTGCCAGCAGACCCTTGAGATCGCAGGGAGGGCAAGAGACCCAGTACTTC
few	TRBV4-2	TRBJ2-7	TRBD1	15	CASSQGGDRGFEQYF	TGTGCCAGCAGCCAAGGCGGTGACAGGGGGTTTGAGCAGTACTTC
-	TRBV7-2	TRBJ2-3	-	15	CASSLFSRGTDTQYF	TGTGCCAGCAGCTTATTTTCCAGGGGAACAGATACGCAGTATTTT
many	TRBV29-1	TRBJ2-3	TRBD2	13	CSVVAGEADTQYF	TGCAGCGTTGTGGCGGGGGAGGCAGATACGCAGTATTTT
-	TRBV12-3/TRBV12-4	TRBJ2-1	-	12	CASSPAINEQFF	TGTGCCAGCAGCCCAGCCATCAATGAGCAGTTCTTC
-	TRBV19	TRBJ2-1	-	14	CASSQIGLYNEQFF	TGTGCCAGTAGTCAAATCGGGCTTTACAATGAGCAGTTCTTC
many	TRBV6-2/TRBV6-3	TRBJ2-1	-	15	CASSYLGLGVNEQFF	TGTGCCAGCAGTTACCTCGGTCTAGGAGTCAATGAGCAGTTCTTC